One and the same sample provided the 4 T cell receptor beta chains below, sequenced in a study of blood T cell repertoires in COVID-19. Clones were sequenced by immunoSEQ multiplex PCR, and TCRdb holds only the in-frame ones, with some missing. Of a few hundred thousand clones in the sample, approximately 90% were seen once. Source material: peripheral blood. These receptors all stem from a woman in her fifties or sixties with COVID-19, enrolled during active disease.

V is TRBV5-5 and J is TRBJ2-5; TRBD1 agrees at 10 bases. Trimming cost V 0 bases and J 5 bases; bases outside gene matches: 7. The CDR3 has 16 amino acids. Per germline, CDR1 SGHKS and CDR2 YYEKEE (reference sequence). This CDR3 reads CASSLGDRGVSETQYF. The DNA for the CDR3 is TGTGCCAGCAGCTTGGGGGACAGGGGTGTTTCGGAGACCCAGTACTTC.

This clone was seen only once. This chain connects TRBV13 to TRBJ2-2; TRBD2 aligns across 10 bases. V lost 5 bases and J lost 3; bases outside the gene matches: 6. Germline-derived CDR1 and CDR2 are PRHDT and FYEKMQ (reference sequence). CDR3 length: 16 amino acids. CDR3 DNA: TGTGCCAGCAGCATAAGAGCGGGAGGGTACACCGGGGAGCTGTTTTTT. Residues: CASSIRAGGYTGELFF.

The chain has TRBV27 and TRBJ2-7; 9 positions match TRBD1. CDR3 length: 16 amino acids. V was clipped by 6 bases and J by 5 bases; unmatched bases: 14. Germline loops: CDR1 MNHEY, CDR2 SMNVEV (reference sequence). The CDR3 region is CASRSSGTGWLDEQYF. CDR3 bases: TGTGCCAGCAGATCCTCCGGGACAGGGTGGTTGGACGAGCAGTACTTC.

This rearrangement joins TRBV2 to TRBJ2-7; 9 bases are a match to TRBD1. Germline assignment: CDR1 SNHLY and CDR2 FYNNEI. With V trimmed by 9 bases and J by 6 bases, 18 bases remained unmatched. The CDR3 runs to 16 residues. CDR3 loop: CASRTGGSGDVFEQYF. As DNA, the CDR3 is TGTGCCAGTAGAACAGGGGGCTCTGGAGATGTCTTCGAGCAGTACTTC.